This record looks at one T cell receptor (beta chain) sequence and its context. No cognate antigen has been identified for it. The record has no base qualities; no much larger clone is one base away. This sample was included in a study of chemoradiotherapy in HPV16-positive cancers (dated 2022 in TCRdb). In terms of the full investigation: Candidate HPV-specific T-cell clones and common TCR motifs were defined by functional T-cell assays performed on cells from a couple of HPV16-positive patients. The study asked whether T-cell immunity to the HPV oncoproteins E6 and E7 changes during chemoradiotherapy and whether this immunity affects survival. The candidate HPV-specific TCRs and motifs were then tracked in TCR repertoires from over 85 patients with HPV-related cancers.

Repertoires were sampled multiple times during chemoradiotherapy, which allowed clonal expansion in the tumor microenvironment to be followed. General study outcomes and caveats: Expansion of candidate HPV-specific clones and E7-related TCR motifs was observed in the tumor microenvironment during treatment, whereas no such expansion was observed for non-HPV-specific T cells. Improved recurrence-free survival in HPV16-positive patients was associated with expansion of HPV-responsive T cells during chemoradiotherapy. Only a couple of HPV16-positive patients were used to derive the functional definition of HPV-specific T cells, and the survival association was reported for HPV16-positive patients.

From cysteine to phenylalanine, the CDR3 is 14 amino acids long. Just CDR3 DNA is preserved here, 42 bases in frame from base 1. Taken from the germline V gene, the CDR1 and CDR2 loops are MDHEN and SYDVKM. Cut back by 8 bases and 3 bases, the V and J ends lie 14 bases apart. The library relied on the immunoSEQ multiplex PCR assay. The table comes from immuneACCESS by way of TCRdb, which keeps in-frame sequences with V and J called. Part of the clones is missing from these tables; in studies checked, under half for an unresolved V gene and the rest for unknown reasons. This sample holds 8,500 to 9,000 clones; approximately 71% were observed only once. The biggest ten clones account for around 8.5% of the sample.

The chain is made from TRBV28 and TRBJ1-5; a tentative D match to TRBD1 spans 5 bases. This material was obtained from a patient who underwent chemoradiotherapy. The TCR comes from a human donor with HPV-associated anogenital cancer. The sequenced DNA: TGTGCCAGCGGATGGGGGACCGTCAATCAGCCCCAGCATTTT. Protein translation: CASGWGTVNQPQHF.